Each of the 21 T cell receptor beta chains below was sequenced from the same sample in a study of blood T cell repertoires in COVID-19. Repertoires were generated with immunoSEQ multiplex PCR, while TCRdb's copy carries only in-frame clones and drops some. The sample carries 35,000 to 50,000 clones, about 89% recorded once. The sequenced sample was peripheral blood. All receptors derive from a man between 65 and 80 years old with active COVID-19.

In this sample, this clone turned up a few times. The CDR3 region is CASSLGSGSSYEQYF. In nucleotides, the CDR3 is TGTGCCAGCAGCTTGGGTAGTGGTTCCTCCTACGAGCAGTACTTC. The V gene is TRBV5-4, the J gene TRBJ2-7, with D unresolved. V was trimmed by 0 bases and J by 0 bases, leaving 10 bases between them. The CDR3 consists of 15 residues. Germline V gene data show CDR1 as SGHNT and CDR2 as YYREEE (reference sequence).

The chain combines TRBV2 with TRBJ1-4; D is perhaps TRBD1 (6 bases). This CDR3 contains 14 residues. V lost 8 bases to trimming and J lost 6 bases, with 16 bases between them. Looked up from germline, CDR1 is SNHLY and CDR2 is FYNNEI. The CDR3 nucleotides are TGTGCCAGCGGGTGGATGGACAGAGATGAAAAACTGTTTTTT. Protein: CASGWMDRDEKLFF. The complete variable domain, with remaining parts taken from reference TRBV2 and TRBJ1-4, reads EPEVTQTPSHQVTQMGQEVILRCVPISNHLYFYWYRQILGQKVEFLVSFYNNEISEKSEIFDDQFSVERPDGSNFTLKIRSTKLEDSAMYFCASGWMDRDEKLFFGSGTQLSVL.

The rearrangement links TRBV19 to TRBJ2-1; D not certain. CDR1 and CDR2 from the germline V gene are LNHDA and SQIVND (reference sequence). The CDR3 has 14 residues. Trimming shortened V by 8 bases and J by 0 bases, and 11 bases separated the two germline ends. CDR3: CASQDISSYNEQFF. CDR3 in DNA: TGTGCCAGTCAAGACATCAGCTCCTACAATGAGCAGTTCTTC.

The V call is TRBV18, the J call TRBJ2-3; 7 nucleotides agree with TRBD2. The V gene end was trimmed by 3 bases and the J gene end by 2 bases; junction bases not matched to a gene: 8. Germline V gives CDR1 KGHSH, CDR2 LQKENI. The length of the CDR3 is 16 residues. The CDR3 DNA sequence: TGTGCCAGCTCACCGACAAGTAGCGGGCACACAGATACGCAGTATTTT. This sequence encodes CASSPTSSGHTDTQYF.

The V call is TRBV18, the J call TRBJ2-3, with D possibly matching TRBD2 (6 bases). This CDR3 contains 15 residues. Trimming shortened V by 3 bases and J by 0 bases, and 10 bases separated the two germline ends. Germline lookup yields CDR1 KGHSH and CDR2 LQKENI. CDR3 sequence (DNA): TGTGCCAGCTCACCTGGGGCGGGGAGCACAGATACGCAGTATTTT. Translation gives CASSPGAGSTDTQYF.

The chain links TRBV19 to TRBJ2-1; 8 bases map to TRBD2. The V gene end was trimmed by 5 bases and the J gene end by 9 bases; junction bases not matched to a gene: 12. The CDR3 has 15 residues. Germline V CDR1 and CDR2: LNHDA, SQIVND (reference sequence). In nucleotides, the CDR3 is TGTGCCAGTAGTCGGTCAGCGGGGGAACGGGGTGAGCAGTTCTTC. This encodes CASSRSAGERGEQFF.

V usage is TRBV7-3 and J usage is TRBJ2-1, with a weak D call TRBD2 (5 bases). From germline, CDR1 is SGHTA and CDR2 FQGTGA. The CDR3 sequence is 13 residues long. The V and J ends lost 4 bases and 5 bases respectively, with 9 bases between them. The CDR3 sequence: CASSSDGNNEQFF. The CDR3 DNA follows: TGTGCCAGCAGCTCCGACGGGAACAATGAGCAGTTCTTC. The variable domain in full, with the rest retrieved from reference TRBV7-3 and TRBJ2-1, is GAGVSQTPSNKVTEKGKYVELRCDPISGHTALYWYRQSLGQGPEFLIYFQGTGAADDSGLPNDRFFAVRPEGSVSTLKIQRTERGDSAVYLCASSSDGNNEQFFGPGTRLTVL.

The J gene is TRBJ2-7, the V gene TRBV5-6; TRBD1 aligns across 7 bases. The CDR3 loop spans 15 amino acids. V shed 1 base and J 3 bases; nucleotides not matched to a gene: 7. Per germline, CDR1 SGHDT and CDR2 YYEEEE. The CDR3 coding sequence is TGTGCCAGCAGCTTGTATGCGTACAGGGGCTACGAGCAGTACTTC. Its translation: CASSLYAYRGYEQYF.

The chain joins TRBV12-3 or TRBV12-4 to TRBJ2-7, with 9 nucleotides matching TRBD1. This CDR3 contains 13 residues. V shed 8 bases, J shed 6 bases, and the junction held 8 bases outside the gene matches. In DNA form, the CDR3 reads TGTGCCAGCGGCCGGGACAGGGTGAGCGAGCAGTACTTC. Amino acids: CASGRDRVSEQYF.

This sequence joins TRBV7-2 and TRBJ2-3, with TRBD2 as a possible D gene (5 bases). The CDR3 covers 11 residues. Germline V gives CDR1 SGHTA, CDR2 FQGNSA. V was cut by 3 bases and J by 8 bases, with 6 bases left in between. The CDR3 coding sequence is TGTGCCAGCAGCTTTGCGGGTACGCAGTATTTT. Translated, it gives CASSFAGTQYF.

The chain links TRBV5-1 to TRBJ2-5; the match to TRBD2 covers 16 bases. Trimming at V came to 3 bases and at J to 3 bases, leaving 5 bases not matched to a gene. The CDR3 runs 17 residues. CDR1 and CDR2 from the germline V gene are SGHRS and YFSETQ. The CDR3 protein is CASSSQGTSGGEETQYF. CDR3 in DNA: TGCGCCAGCAGCTCCCAAGGGACTAGCGGGGGGGAAGAGACCCAGTACTTC.

J is TRBJ2-3 and V is TRBV11-3; D is perhaps TRBD2 (5 bases). The length of the CDR3 is 12 residues. From germline, CDR1 is SGHNT and CDR2 YENEEA. The germline V and J ends were trimmed by 4 bases and 6 bases, with 8 bases remaining between them. The CDR3 DNA sequence: TGTGCCAGCAGCTCTCCGGGGGATACGCAGTATTTT. This gives the protein CASSSPGDTQYF.

This chain joins TRBV3-1 (or the pseudogene TRBV3-2) and TRBJ2-3, with 13 bases aligning to TRBD2. CDR1 and CDR2 from the germline V gene are LGHDT and YNNKEL (reference sequence). The CDR3 totals 16 residues. Losses at the gene ends were 4 bases for V and 2 bases for J; bases not matched to a gene: 3. CDR3 DNA sequence: TGTGCCAGCAGCCCCGGACTAGCGGGGGCCACAGATACGCAGTATTTT. Its translation is CASSPGLAGATDTQYF.

The chain carries TRBV6-5 and TRBJ2-7, with TRBD2 as a possible D gene (5 bases). Germline lookup yields CDR1 MNHEY and CDR2 SVGAGI. Between the trimmed V and J ends, which lost 5 bases and 7 bases, there was a span of 9 bases. This CDR3 is 11 amino acids long. The CDR3 bases are TGTGCCAGCAGTCGTCCGGGAGAGCAGTACTTC. Translation: CASSRPGEQYF.

The chain has TRBV27 and TRBJ1-2, with unresolved D. Trimming left V 3 bases short and J 4 bases short, with 9 bases between. This CDR3 is built from 13 residues. Germline lookup yields CDR1 MNHEY and CDR2 SMNVEV (reference sequence). Here the CDR3 DNA reads TGTGCCAGCAGTTTGGGCAGCCCCTATGGCTACACCTTC. As protein: CASSLGSPYGYTF.

The gene calls are TRBV29-1 and TRBJ2-3; D not resolved. V was cut by 6 bases and J by 0 bases, with 4 bases left in between. There are 11 residues in the CDR3. The germline gives CDR1 SQVTM, CDR2 ANQGSEA. CDR3 bases: TGCAGCGTAGCTAGCACAGATACGCAGTATTTT. Its translation: CSVASTDTQYF.

The genes are TRBV9 and TRBJ2-5; 10 nucleotides align to TRBD2. Germline-derived CDR1 and CDR2 are SGDLS and YYNGEE. This CDR3 contains 15 residues. V was pared by 0 bases and J by 9 bases, with 8 bases of the junction left unmatched. This CDR3 is CASSVELAGWGSQYF. CDR3 coding DNA: TGTGCCAGCAGCGTAGAACTAGCGGGGTGGGGTTCCCAGTACTTC.

This clone was counted once. V usage is TRBV6-5 and J usage is TRBJ2-2, with D perhaps TRBD1 (5 bases). This CDR3 has 15 amino acids. The germline V gene has CDR1 MNHEY and CDR2 SVGAGI. The ends were cut back, 2 bases at V and 9 bases at J, with 16 bases in the middle. DNA for the CDR3: TGTGCCAGCAGTTACGCCAGCCAAGGACAAAGGGAGCTGTTTTTT. This gives the protein CASSYASQGQRELFF.

The gene calls are TRBV19 and TRBJ1-6; 10 nucleotides match TRBD1. Germline CDR1 reads LNHDA; CDR2 reads SQIVND (reference sequence). The CDR3 is 16 residues long. The V and J ends lost 5 bases and 6 bases, in that order; junction bases with no gene match: 7. CDR3 DNA sequence: TGTGCCAGTAGTTTTGTTGGGGACAGGGGTAATTCACCCCTCCACTTT. It translates to CASSFVGDRGNSPLHF.

The table lists this clone with a few counts. The chain uses TRBV19 and TRBJ1-1; 7 bases match TRBD1. Germline trimming cut 5 bases from V and 1 base from J; bases unmatched to any gene: 7. Germline loops: CDR1 LNHDA, CDR2 SQIVND (reference sequence). This CDR3 is built from 15 residues. The CDR3 DNA reads as TGTGCCAGTAGTCCCCAGGACAGGACGAACACTGAAGCTTTCTTT. Protein product: CASSPQDRTNTEAFF.

V is TRBV2 and J is TRBJ1-2; D ambiguous. There are 13 residues in the CDR3. Between the trimmed V and J ends, which lost 7 bases and 2 bases, there was a span of 11 bases. Germline V lookup: CDR1 SNHLY, CDR2 FYNNEI. As DNA, the CDR3 is TGTGCCAGCAACGACAACCTGAACTATGGCTACACCTTC. It encodes CASNDNLNYGYTF.